This T cell receptor (beta chain) was found in a study of PD-1 blockade in mismatch repair-deficient tumors. PCR or immunohistochemistry showed mismatch repair deficiency in every enrolled patient. CDR1 and CDR2 from the germline V gene are MDHEN and SYDVKM. The CDR3 totals 13 residues. V was shortened by 6 bases and J by 3 bases, with 11 bases between the two germline ends. Method: immunoSEQ multiplex PCR; TCRdb's copy keeps in-frame clones and lacks some. This sample has about 130,000 clones; roughly 86% occur once, and the top ten carry approximately 12%. The sequencing here drew on peripheral blood, taken just under 74 weeks after starting pembrolizumab. This chain uses TRBV28 with TRBJ2-5; D may be TRBD1 (7 bases). This sequence was found in an adult with mismatch repair-deficient cancer. CDR3 loop: CASSPRGEETQYF. The DNA of the CDR3 is TGTGCCAGCAGCCCCAGGGGGGAAGAGACCCAGTACTTC.